This T cell receptor (beta chain) was sequenced during a study of T-cell reconstitution after alpha-beta-depleted transplantation in children. This clonotype was detected many times. Antigen specificity is unknown. Notes on the study in general: Fresh T-cell production supplied most of the T-cell counts and diversity seen one year after transplant.

The V end was cut by 4 bases, the J end by 5 bases, with 15 bases between. Germline CDR1 is SGHRS and CDR2 is YFSETQ. This CDR3 region has 14 residues. Library preparation (for TCRbeta) was performed with unique molecular identifiers. TCRdb called the PCR reads again in MiXCR, with one record for every CDR3 protein. The data show about 200,000 distinct CDR3 sequences, roughly 9.1% seen once. The sequencing here drew on PBMCs, mostly from graft donor cells, taken 360 days after TCRalphabeta/CD19-depleted stem cell transplant. The chain is built from TRBV5-1 and TRBJ2-5, with TRBD1 as a possible D gene (5 bases). This sequence was found in a male patient between 2 and 10 years old who had a stem cell transplant for acute myeloid leukemia, so the T cells may come from the graft donor. The CDR3 DNA reads as TGCGCCAGCAGCACCCGGACAATCCGGGAGACCCAGTACTTC. It yields the protein CASSTRTIRETQYF.